A single sample gave rise to the 13 T cell receptor beta chains below, sequenced in a study of T cell responses to AZD1222 COVID-19 vaccine. Only in-frame clones appear in the TCRdb table, and some are missing; sequencing was by immunoSEQ multiplex PCR. The sample shows 150,000 to 200,000 clones, just under 90% of them seen only once. Sample: peripheral blood, taken on day 0 of AZD1222 vaccination. The receptors stem from an adult in good health.

The rearrangement links TRBV5-8 to TRBJ2-7; no clear D gene. This CDR3 has 14 amino acids. V lost 0 bases to trimming and J lost 0 bases, with 7 bases between them. Germline V CDR1 and CDR2: SGHTS, YDEGEE. This CDR3 is CASSLGSLSYEQYF. In DNA, the CDR3 is TGTGCCAGCAGCTTGGGGTCCCTCTCCTACGAGCAGTACTTC.

The chain is built from TRBV7-2 and TRBJ1-2, with 7 bases fitting TRBD1. V was pared by 7 bases and J by 2 bases, with 4 bases of the junction left unmatched. Germline V gene data show CDR1 as SGHTA and CDR2 as FQGNSA. The CDR3 length is 13 residues. CDR3: CASNVQGNYGYTF. DNA for the CDR3: TGTGCCAGCAACGTACAGGGGAACTATGGCTACACCTTC.

The chain recombines TRBV28 with TRBJ1-2; D gene ambiguous. Trimming shortened V by 6 bases and J by 8 bases, and 13 bases separated the two germline ends. The CDR3 runs to 12 residues. Germline CDR1 MDHEN, CDR2 SYDVKM. CDR3 residues: CASRSDGPGYTF. In DNA form, the CDR3 reads TGTGCCAGCAGGTCGGACGGCCCCGGCTACACCTTC.

The chain uses TRBV4-3 and TRBJ1-4; tentative D call: TRBD1 (6 bases). Per the germline V gene, CDR1 is LGHNA and CDR2 is YSLEER. V lost 0 bases and J lost 3, with 11 bases in between. CDR3 length: 16 residues. The CDR3, as DNA: TGCGCCAGCAGCCAAGAGCAGGGGTGGGCTAATGAAAAACTGTTTTTT. Protein product: CASSQEQGWANEKLFF.

The V gene is TRBV3-1 (or the pseudogene TRBV3-2), the J gene TRBJ2-1, with TRBD1 identical over 10 bases. V lost 4 bases to trimming and J lost 8 bases; unmatched junction nucleotides: 8. CDR1 is LGHDT and CDR2 is YNNKEL in the germline V gene (reference sequence). This CDR3 region has 15 residues. The CDR3 sequence: CASSPGQGPRYEQFF. CDR3 DNA: TGTGCCAGCAGCCCGGGACAGGGGCCCCGGTATGAGCAGTTCTTC.

V gene TRBV28 combines with J gene TRBJ1-2; D is ambiguous. CDR1 and CDR2 (germline): MDHEN, SYDVKM. This CDR3 comprises 14 residues. V was cut by 6 bases and J by 2 bases, with 13 bases left in between. The CDR3 bases are TGTGCCAGCAGCACTATACCAGGAAACTATGGCTACACCTTC. The encoded protein is CASSTIPGNYGYTF.

This clone was seen just once. J is TRBJ2-7 and V is TRBV6-5; 9 positions agree with TRBD1. Germline values: CDR1 MNHEY, CDR2 SVGAGI. This CDR3 contains 15 residues. V shed 6 bases and J 7 bases; nucleotides not matched to a gene: 13. The CDR3: CASRQTTGGAGEQYF. In DNA form, the CDR3 reads TGTGCCAGCAGGCAGACGACAGGGGGAGCGGGTGAGCAGTACTTC.

The chain combines TRBV6-5 with TRBJ1-2; D is possibly TRBD1 (6 bases). The germline gives CDR1 MNHEY, CDR2 SVGAGI. CDR3 size: 14 residues. V was shortened by 0 bases and J by 8 bases, with 13 bases between the two germline ends. CDR3 sequence reads: CASSYSSAGVGYTF. DNA of the CDR3: TGTGCCAGCAGTTACTCCTCCGCAGGGGTGGGCTACACCTTC.

The sample holds a few counts of this clone. The genes are TRBV6-6 and TRBJ1-2, with 8 bases that match TRBD1. This CDR3 comprises 16 residues. V shed 2 bases, J shed 3 bases, and the junction held 8 bases outside the gene matches. Germline CDR1 MNHNY, CDR2 SVGAGI (reference sequence). The CDR3 region has the DNA TGTGCCAGCAGTTACCCCGGGACAGGATCCCACTATGGCTACACCTTC. Amino acids: CASSYPGTGSHYGYTF.

This clone has only a few counts. The genes are TRBV29-1 and TRBJ1-6, with 9 positions matching TRBD1. The CDR3 runs to 13 residues. The V gene end was trimmed by 4 bases and the J gene end by 6 bases; junction bases not matched to a gene: 1. The germline V gene has CDR1 SQVTM and CDR2 ANQGSEA. The CDR3 spells CSVAGQGNSPLHF. The CDR3, as DNA: TGCAGCGTTGCGGGACAGGGTAATTCACCCCTCCACTTT.

The V and J genes are TRBV11-1 and TRBJ1-5; 7 nucleotides agree with TRBD1. Germline values: CDR1 SGHAT, CDR2 FQDESV (reference sequence). This CDR3 is built from 13 residues. V was pared by 5 bases and J by 5 bases, with 3 bases of the junction left unmatched. The CDR3 region has the DNA TGTGCCAGCAGCAACGACAGGGATCAGCCCCAGCATTTT. Its translation is CASSNDRDQPQHF.

In its sample, this clone was seen a few times. The rearrangement joins TRBV20-1 to TRBJ1-3; a weak D match, TRBD1 (5 bases). The CDR3 loop spans 15 amino acids. Germline CDR1 reads DFQATT; CDR2 reads SNEGSKA (reference sequence). V was clipped by 3 bases and J by 3 bases, with 15 bases between them. The CDR3 DNA reads as TGCAGTGCTAGTCCCCGGGACGGGGATGGAAACACCATATATTTT. Its translation: CSASPRDGDGNTIYF.

This sequence joins TRBV7-3 and TRBJ2-3, with a tentative D call TRBD1 (5 bases). The CDR3 length is 13 residues. Trimming took off 2 bases at V and 6 bases at J, with 9 bases between the two ends. The germline gives CDR1 SGHTA, CDR2 FQGTGA. The chain's CDR3 is CASSLQGRDTQYF. Here the CDR3 DNA reads TGTGCCAGCAGCTTACAGGGCAGGGATACGCAGTATTTT.